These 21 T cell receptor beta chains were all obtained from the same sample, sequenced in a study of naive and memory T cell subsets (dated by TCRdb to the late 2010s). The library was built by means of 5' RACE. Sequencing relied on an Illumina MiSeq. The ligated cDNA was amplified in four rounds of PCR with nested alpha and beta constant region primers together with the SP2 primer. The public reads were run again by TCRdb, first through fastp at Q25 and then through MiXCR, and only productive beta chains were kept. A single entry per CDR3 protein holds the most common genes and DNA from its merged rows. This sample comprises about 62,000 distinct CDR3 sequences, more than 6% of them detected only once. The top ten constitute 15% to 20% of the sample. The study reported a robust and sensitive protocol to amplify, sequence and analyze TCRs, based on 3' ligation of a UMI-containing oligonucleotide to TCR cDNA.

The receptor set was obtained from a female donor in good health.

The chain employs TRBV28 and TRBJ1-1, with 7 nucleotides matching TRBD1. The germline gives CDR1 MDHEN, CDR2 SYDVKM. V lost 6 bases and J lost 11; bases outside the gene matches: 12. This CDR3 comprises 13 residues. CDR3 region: CASSLGQDPWAFF. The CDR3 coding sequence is TGTGCCAGCAGCCTCGGACAGGACCCCTGGGCTTTCTTT.

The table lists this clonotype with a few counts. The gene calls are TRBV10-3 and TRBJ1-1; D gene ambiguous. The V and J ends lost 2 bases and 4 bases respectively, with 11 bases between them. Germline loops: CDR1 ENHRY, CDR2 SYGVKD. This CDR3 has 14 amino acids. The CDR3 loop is CAISEGWGGTEAFF. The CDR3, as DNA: TGTGCCATCAGTGAGGGTTGGGGTGGCACTGAAGCTTTCTTT.

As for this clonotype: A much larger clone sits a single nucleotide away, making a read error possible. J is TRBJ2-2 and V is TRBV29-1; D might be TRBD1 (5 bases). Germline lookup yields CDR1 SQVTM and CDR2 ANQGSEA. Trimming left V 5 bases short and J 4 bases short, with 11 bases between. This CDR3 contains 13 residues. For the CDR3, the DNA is TGCAGCGTTATGGGGCCGTTCACCGGGGAGCTGTTTTTT. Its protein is CSVMGPFTGELFF.

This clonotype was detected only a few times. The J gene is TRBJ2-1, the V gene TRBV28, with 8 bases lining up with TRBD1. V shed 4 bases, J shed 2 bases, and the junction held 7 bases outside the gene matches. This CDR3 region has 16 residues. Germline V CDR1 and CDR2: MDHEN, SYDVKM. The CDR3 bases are TGTGCCAGCAGTTCCCCGACAGGGGTTGCCTACAATGAGCAGTTCTTC. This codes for CASSSPTGVAYNEQFF.

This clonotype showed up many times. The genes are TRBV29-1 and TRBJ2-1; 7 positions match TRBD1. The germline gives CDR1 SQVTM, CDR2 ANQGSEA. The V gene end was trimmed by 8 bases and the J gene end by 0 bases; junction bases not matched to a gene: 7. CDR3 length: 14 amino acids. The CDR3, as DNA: TGCAGCTTATGGACAGGCGGCTCCTACAATGAGCAGTTCTTC. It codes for CSLWTGGSYNEQFF.

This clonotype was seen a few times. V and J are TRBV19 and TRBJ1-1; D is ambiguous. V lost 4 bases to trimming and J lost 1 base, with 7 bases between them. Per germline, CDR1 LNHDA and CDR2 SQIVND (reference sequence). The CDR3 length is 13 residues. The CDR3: CASSTHKNTEAFF. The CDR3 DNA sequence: TGTGCCAGTAGTACCCACAAGAACACTGAAGCTTTCTTT.

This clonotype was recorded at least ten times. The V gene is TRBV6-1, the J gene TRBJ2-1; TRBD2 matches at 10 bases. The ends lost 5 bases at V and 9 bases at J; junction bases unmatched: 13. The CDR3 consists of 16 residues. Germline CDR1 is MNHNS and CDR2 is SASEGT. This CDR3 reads CASSFEPGLASVEQFF. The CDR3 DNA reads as TGTGCCAGCAGTTTTGAGCCGGGACTAGCGAGTGTTGAGCAGTTCTTC.

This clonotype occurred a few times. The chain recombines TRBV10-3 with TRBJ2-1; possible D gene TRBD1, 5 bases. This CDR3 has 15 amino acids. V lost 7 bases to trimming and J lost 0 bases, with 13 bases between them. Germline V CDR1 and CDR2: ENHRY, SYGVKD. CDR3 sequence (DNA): TGTGCCATCAAGGCACAGGTACCCTCCTACAATGAGCAGTTCTTC. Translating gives CAIKAQVPSYNEQFF.

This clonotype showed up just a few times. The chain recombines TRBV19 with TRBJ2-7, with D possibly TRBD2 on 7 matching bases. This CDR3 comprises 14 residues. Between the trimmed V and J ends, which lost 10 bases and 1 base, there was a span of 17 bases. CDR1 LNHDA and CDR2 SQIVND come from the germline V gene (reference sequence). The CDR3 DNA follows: TGTGCCACCCACCCAAGGGGGGGGTCCTACGAGCAGTACTTC. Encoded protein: CATHPRGGSYEQYF. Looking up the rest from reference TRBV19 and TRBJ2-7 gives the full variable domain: DGGITQSPKYLFRKEGQNVTLSCEQNLNHDAMYWYRQDPGQGLRLIYYSQIVNDFQKGDIAEGYSVSREKKESFPLTVTSAQKNPTAFYLCATHPRGGSYEQYFGPGTRLTVT.

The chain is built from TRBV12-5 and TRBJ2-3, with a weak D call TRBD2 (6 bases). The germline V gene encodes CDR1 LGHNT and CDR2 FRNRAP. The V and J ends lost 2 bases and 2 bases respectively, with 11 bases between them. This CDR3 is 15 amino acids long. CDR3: CASGLSRDLTDTQYF. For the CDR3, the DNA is TGTGCTAGTGGTTTGTCGCGGGATCTCACAGATACGCAGTATTTT.

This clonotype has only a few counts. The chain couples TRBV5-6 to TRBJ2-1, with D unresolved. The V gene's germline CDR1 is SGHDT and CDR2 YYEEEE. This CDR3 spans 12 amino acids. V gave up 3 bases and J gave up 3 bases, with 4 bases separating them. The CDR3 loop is CASSSDYNEQFF. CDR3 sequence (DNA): TGTGCCAGCAGCTCTGACTACAATGAGCAGTTCTTC.

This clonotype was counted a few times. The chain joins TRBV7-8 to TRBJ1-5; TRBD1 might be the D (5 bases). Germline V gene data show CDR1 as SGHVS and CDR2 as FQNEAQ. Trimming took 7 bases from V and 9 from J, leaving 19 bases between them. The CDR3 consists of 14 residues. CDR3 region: CASNTRDAQGPQHF. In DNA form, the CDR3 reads TGTGCCAGCAACACCAGGGACGCCCAAGGGCCCCAGCATTTT. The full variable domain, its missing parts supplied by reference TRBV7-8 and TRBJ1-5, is GAGVSQSPRYKVAKRGQDVALRCDPISGHVSLFWYQQALGQGPEFLTYFQNEAQLDKSGLPSDRFFAERPEGSVSTLKIQRTQQEDSAVYLCASNTRDAQGPQHFGDGTRLSIL.

CDR3 DNA: TGCGCCAGCACCAGAGGACAGGGGGCAGATACGCAGTATTTT. It translates to CASTRGQGADTQYF. The chain is built from TRBV5-1 and TRBJ2-3; TRBD1 matches 10 bases. Per germline, CDR1 SGHRS and CDR2 YFSETQ. The CDR3 runs 14 residues. V shed 6 bases, J shed 4 bases, and the junction held 5 bases outside the gene matches.

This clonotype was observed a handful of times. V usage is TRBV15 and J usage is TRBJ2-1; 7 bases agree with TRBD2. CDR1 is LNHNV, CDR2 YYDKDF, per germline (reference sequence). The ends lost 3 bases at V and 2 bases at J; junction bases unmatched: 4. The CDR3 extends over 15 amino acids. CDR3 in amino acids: CATSRSSGPYNEQFF. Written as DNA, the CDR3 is TGTGCCACCAGCAGGTCTAGCGGTCCCTACAATGAGCAGTTCTTC.

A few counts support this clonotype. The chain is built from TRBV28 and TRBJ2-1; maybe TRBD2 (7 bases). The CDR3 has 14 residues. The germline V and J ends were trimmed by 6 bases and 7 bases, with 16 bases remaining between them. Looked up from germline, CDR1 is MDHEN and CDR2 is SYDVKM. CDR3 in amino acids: CASSPPAGANEQFF. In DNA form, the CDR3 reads TGTGCCAGCAGCCCCCCGGCGGGGGCGAATGAGCAGTTCTTC.

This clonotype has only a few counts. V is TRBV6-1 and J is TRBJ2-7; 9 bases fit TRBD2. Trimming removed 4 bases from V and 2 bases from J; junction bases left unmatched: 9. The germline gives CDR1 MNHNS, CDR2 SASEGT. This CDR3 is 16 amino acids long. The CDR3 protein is CASSGSGSQSAYEQYF. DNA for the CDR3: TGTGCCAGCAGTGGTAGCGGGAGTCAGTCTGCCTACGAGCAGTACTTC.

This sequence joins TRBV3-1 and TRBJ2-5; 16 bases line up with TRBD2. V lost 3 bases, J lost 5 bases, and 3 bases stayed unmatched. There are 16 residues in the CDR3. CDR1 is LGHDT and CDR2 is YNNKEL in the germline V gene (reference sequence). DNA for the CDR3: TGTGCCAGCAGCCATGGGACTAGCGGGGGGGTGGAGACCCAGTACTTC. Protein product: CASSHGTSGGVETQYF.

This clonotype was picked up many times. The chain's CDR3 is CATSRALAGNNEQFF. CDR3 in DNA: TGTGCCACCAGCAGAGCCCTAGCGGGGAACAATGAGCAGTTCTTC. The chain uses TRBV15 and TRBJ2-1; 9 bases align to TRBD2. This CDR3 has 15 amino acids. The germline V gene has CDR1 LNHNV and CDR2 YYDKDF (reference sequence). The V gene end was trimmed by 1 base and the J gene end by 5 bases; junction bases not matched to a gene: 3.

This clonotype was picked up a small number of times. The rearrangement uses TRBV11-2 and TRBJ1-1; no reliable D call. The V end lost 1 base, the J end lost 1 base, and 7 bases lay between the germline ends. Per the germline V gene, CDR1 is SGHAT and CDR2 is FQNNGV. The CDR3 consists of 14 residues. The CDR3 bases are TGTGCCAGCAGCTTAGCTACACCGAACACTGAAGCTTTCTTT. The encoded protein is CASSLATPNTEAFF.

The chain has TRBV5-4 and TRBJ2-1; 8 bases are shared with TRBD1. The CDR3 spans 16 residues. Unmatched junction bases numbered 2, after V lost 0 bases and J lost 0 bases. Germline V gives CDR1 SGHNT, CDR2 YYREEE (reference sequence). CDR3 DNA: TGTGCCAGCAGCTTGGACAGGGGGATCTCCTACAATGAGCAGTTCTTC. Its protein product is CASSLDRGISYNEQFF.

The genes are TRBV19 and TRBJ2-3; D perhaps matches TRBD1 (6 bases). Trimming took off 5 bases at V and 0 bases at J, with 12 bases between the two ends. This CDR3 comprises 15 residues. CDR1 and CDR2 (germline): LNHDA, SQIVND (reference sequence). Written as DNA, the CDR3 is TGTGCCAGTAGTCGTGGACAGTTGAGCACAGATACGCAGTATTTT. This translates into CASSRGQLSTDTQYF.